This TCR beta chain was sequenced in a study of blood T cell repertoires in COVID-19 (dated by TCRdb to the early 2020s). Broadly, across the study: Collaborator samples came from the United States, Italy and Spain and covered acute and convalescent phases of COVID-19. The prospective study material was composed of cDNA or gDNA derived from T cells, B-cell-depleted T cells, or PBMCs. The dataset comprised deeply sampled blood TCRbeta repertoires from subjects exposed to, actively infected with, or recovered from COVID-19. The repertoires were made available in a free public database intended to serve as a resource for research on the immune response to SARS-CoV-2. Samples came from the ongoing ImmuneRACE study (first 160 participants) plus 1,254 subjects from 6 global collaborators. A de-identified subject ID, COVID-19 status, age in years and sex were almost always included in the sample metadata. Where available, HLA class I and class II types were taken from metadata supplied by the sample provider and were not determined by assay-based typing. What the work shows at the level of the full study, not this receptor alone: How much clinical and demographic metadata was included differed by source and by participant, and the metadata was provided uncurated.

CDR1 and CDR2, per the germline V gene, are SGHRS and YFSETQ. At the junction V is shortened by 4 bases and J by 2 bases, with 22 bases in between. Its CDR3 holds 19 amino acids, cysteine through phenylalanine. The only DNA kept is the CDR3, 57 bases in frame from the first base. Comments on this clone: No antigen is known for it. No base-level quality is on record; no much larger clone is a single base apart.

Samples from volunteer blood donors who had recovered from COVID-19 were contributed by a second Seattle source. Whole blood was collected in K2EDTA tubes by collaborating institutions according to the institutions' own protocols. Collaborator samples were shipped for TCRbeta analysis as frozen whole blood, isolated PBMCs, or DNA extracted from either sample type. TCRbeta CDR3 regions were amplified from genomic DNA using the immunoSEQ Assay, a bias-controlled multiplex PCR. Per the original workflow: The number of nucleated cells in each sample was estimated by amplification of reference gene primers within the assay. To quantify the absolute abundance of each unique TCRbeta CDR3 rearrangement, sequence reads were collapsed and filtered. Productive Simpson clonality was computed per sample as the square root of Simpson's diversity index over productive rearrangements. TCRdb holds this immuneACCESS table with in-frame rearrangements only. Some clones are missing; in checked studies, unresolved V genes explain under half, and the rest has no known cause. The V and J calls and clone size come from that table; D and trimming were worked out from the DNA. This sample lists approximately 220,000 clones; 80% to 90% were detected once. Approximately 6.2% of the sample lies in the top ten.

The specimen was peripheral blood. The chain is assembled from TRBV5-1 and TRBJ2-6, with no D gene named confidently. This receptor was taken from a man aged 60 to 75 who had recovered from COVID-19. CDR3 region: CASSPEPRLPVAGANVLTF. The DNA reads TGCGCCAGCAGCCCTGAGCCGCGCCTCCCCGTGGCTGGGGCCAACGTCCTGACTTTC.